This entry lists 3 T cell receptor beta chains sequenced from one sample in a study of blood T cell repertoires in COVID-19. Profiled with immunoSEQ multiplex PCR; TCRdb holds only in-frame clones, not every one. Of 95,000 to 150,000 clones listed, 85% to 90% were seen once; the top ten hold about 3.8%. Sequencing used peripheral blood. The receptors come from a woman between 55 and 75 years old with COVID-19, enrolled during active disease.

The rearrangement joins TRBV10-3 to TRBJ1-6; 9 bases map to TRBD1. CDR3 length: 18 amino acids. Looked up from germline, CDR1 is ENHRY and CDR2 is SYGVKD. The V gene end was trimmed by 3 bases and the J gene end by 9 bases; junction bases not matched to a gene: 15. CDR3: CAISDPAGMGQGGSPLHF. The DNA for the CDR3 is TGTGCCATCAGTGATCCCGCCGGAATGGGACAGGGAGGTTCACCCCTCCACTTT.

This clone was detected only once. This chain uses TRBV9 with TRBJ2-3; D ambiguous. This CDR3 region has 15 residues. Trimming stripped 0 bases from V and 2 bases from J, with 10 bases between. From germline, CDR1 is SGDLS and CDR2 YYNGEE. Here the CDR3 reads CASSVGARYTDTQYF. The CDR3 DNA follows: TGTGCCAGCAGCGTAGGTGCTAGGTACACAGATACGCAGTATTTT.

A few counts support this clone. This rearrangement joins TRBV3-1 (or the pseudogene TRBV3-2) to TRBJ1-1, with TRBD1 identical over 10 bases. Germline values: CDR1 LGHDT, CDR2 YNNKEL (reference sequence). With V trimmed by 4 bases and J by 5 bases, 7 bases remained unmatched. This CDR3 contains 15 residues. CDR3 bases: TGTGCCAGCAGCCCTCACGCGGGACAGGGGACTGAAGCTTTCTTT. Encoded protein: CASSPHAGQGTEAFF.